Presented here are 21 T cell receptor beta chains from one specimen sequenced in a study of blood T cell repertoires in COVID-19. Sequencing was performed with immunoSEQ multiplex PCR; in TCRdb, only in-frame clones are kept and a portion is missing. This sample has about 60,000 clones, with approximately 80% found just once. Sequencing was carried out using peripheral blood. Every receptor here comes from a man aged 25 to 40 with COVID-19, enrolled during active disease.

The rearrangement links TRBV6-5 to TRBJ1-1, with D unclear. Germline CDR1 reads MNHEY; CDR2 reads SVGAGI. V lost 0 bases and J lost 3, with 11 bases in between. The CDR3 is made up of 15 amino acids. CDR3 nucleotides: TGTGCCAGCAGTTACTCGGGAGGGAGGTACACTGAAGCTTTCTTT. Translation gives CASSYSGGRYTEAFF.

The chain links TRBV28 to TRBJ2-3, with TRBD2 matching over 8 bases. The length of the CDR3 is 16 residues. V trimming: 4 bases; J trimming: 0 bases; junction bases outside the gene matches: 6. Germline V gene data show CDR1 as MDHEN and CDR2 as SYDVKM. CDR3 nucleotide sequence: TGTGCCAGCAGTTCCTACGGGGGGGCTAGCACAGATACGCAGTATTTT. It specifies CASSSYGGASTDTQYF.

This clone is deemed large (0.1 to 1%). The same CDR3 can be traced to other DNA sequences in this sample. The rearrangement uses TRBV12-3 or TRBV12-4 and TRBJ2-7; 8 positions match TRBD2. With 8 bases clipped from V and 2 bases from J, the junction kept 5 bases outside the gene matches. The CDR3 loop spans 13 amino acids. The CDR3 loop reads CASSGGATYEQYF. The DNA for the CDR3 is TGTGCCAGCTCCGGGGGGGCCACCTACGAGCAGTACTTC.

The chain recombines TRBV14 with TRBJ2-3, with a possible D match to TRBD2 (7 bases). From germline, CDR1 is SGHDN and CDR2 FVKESK. There are 17 residues in the CDR3. V lost 3 bases and J 2 bases, leaving 18 bases between the germline ends. CDR3 residues: CASSHLQGGEHTDTQYF. CDR3 sequence (DNA): TGTGCCAGCAGCCATCTTCAAGGGGGGGAGCACACAGATACGCAGTATTTT.

The rearrangement joins TRBV5-5 to TRBJ1-1, with D unresolved. The CDR3 is made up of 12 amino acids. The germline V gene encodes CDR1 SGHKS and CDR2 YYEKEE (reference sequence). Trimming removed 3 bases from V and 8 bases from J, with 11 bases in between. This chain's CDR3 is CASSSGSREAFF. Written as DNA, the CDR3 is TGTGCCAGCAGCTCGGGGTCCAGGGAAGCTTTCTTT.

This rearrangement joins TRBV27 to TRBJ2-2, with D possibly being TRBD2 (6 bases). CDR3 size: 17 residues. Between the trimmed V and J ends, which lost 4 bases and 4 bases, there was a span of 19 bases. Germline V CDR1 and CDR2: MNHEY, SMNVEV (reference sequence). The CDR3 loop is CASSSLWQAGSTGELFF. CDR3 DNA: TGTGCCAGCAGTTCTCTGTGGCAGGCGGGGAGCACCGGGGAGCTGTTTTTT.

The V call is TRBV5-1, the J call TRBJ2-3, with 8 bases identical to TRBD2. Germline CDR1 is SGHRS and CDR2 is YFSETQ. V shed 3 bases, J shed 0 bases, and the junction held 6 bases outside the gene matches. This CDR3 comprises 16 residues. CDR3 sequence reads: CASSSLSGGSTDTQYF. The DNA for the CDR3 is TGCGCCAGCAGCTCCCTCAGCGGGGGTAGCACAGATACGCAGTATTTT.

CDR3 protein: CASRDSDSYEQYF. CDR3 bases: TGTGCCAGCCGGGACTCCGACTCCTACGAGCAGTACTTC. This chain links TRBV2 with TRBJ2-7; possibly TRBD2 for D (6 bases). The V end lost 8 bases, the J end lost 0 bases, and 11 bases lay between the germline ends. The germline CDR1 and CDR2 sequences are SNHLY and FYNNEI. This CDR3 has 13 amino acids.

The DNA for the CDR3 is TGTGCCAGCAGAAAAGGCGGTGGCACAGATACGCAGTATTTT. Its protein is CASRKGGGTDTQYF. The J gene is TRBJ2-3, the V gene TRBV27; no reliable D call. V lost 6 bases and J lost 1, with 11 bases in between. Per the germline V gene, CDR1 is MNHEY and CDR2 is SMNVEV (reference sequence). The CDR3 is 14 amino acids.

V is TRBV5-1 and J is TRBJ2-5; no firm D call. The CDR3 extends over 16 amino acids. V lost 3 bases and J lost 4, with 19 bases in between. The germline V gene has CDR1 SGHRS and CDR2 YFSETQ. In DNA form, the CDR3 reads TGCGCCAGCAGCTCCACGCCCGAAGGCCGGAGAGAGACCCAGTACTTC. Its protein is CASSSTPEGRRETQYF.

This rearrangement joins TRBV6-2 or TRBV6-3 to TRBJ1-1, with D uncertain. This CDR3 spans 14 amino acids. Germline V gene lookup returns CDR1 MNHEY and CDR2 SVGEGT. Trimming took off 0 bases at V and 4 bases at J, with 9 bases between the two ends. The CDR3 region has the DNA TGTGCCAGCAGTTACTCCCTGGGAGGCACTGAAGCTTTCTTT. Translating gives CASSYSLGGTEAFF.

J is TRBJ2-1 and V is TRBV7-6; the D gene is possibly TRBD2 (6 bases). The CDR3 is 21 amino acids. Germline V gene lookup returns CDR1 SGHVS and CDR2 FNYEAQ. V was trimmed by 2 bases and J by 3 bases, leaving 29 bases between them. CDR3 sequence reads: CASSLMPVPDDSGRSYNEQFF. The CDR3 DNA is TGTGCCAGCAGCTTAATGCCCGTACCGGATGATAGCGGCCGGAGCTACAATGAGCAGTTCTTC.

J is TRBJ1-6 and V is TRBV13; unclear D gene. The CDR3 is 16 amino acids. CDR1 PRHDT and CDR2 FYEKMQ come from the germline V gene (reference sequence). V was clipped by 4 bases and J by 8 bases, with 18 bases between them. The CDR3 region is CASSSRSLRRDSPLHF. The DNA of the CDR3 is TGTGCCAGCAGCTCCAGGTCCCTAAGGCGGGATTCACCCCTCCACTTT.

The chain carries TRBV7-2 and TRBJ2-5, with TRBD2 matching over 12 bases. The ends lost 3 bases at V and 5 bases at J; junction bases unmatched: 4. The CDR3 runs to 15 residues. The germline V gene has CDR1 SGHTA and CDR2 FQGNSA. In DNA form, the CDR3 reads TGTGCCAGCAGCTTTGTCGGGACTAGCGGGGAGACCCAGTACTTC. Encoded protein: CASSFVGTSGETQYF.

The chain is built from TRBV24-1 and TRBJ1-3, with D possibly being TRBD1 (5 bases). The V gene's germline CDR1 is KGHDR and CDR2 SFDVKD. The CDR3 extends over 16 amino acids. The V end was cut by 4 bases, the J end by 15 bases, with 27 bases between. CDR3 coding DNA: TGTGCCACCAGTGACCGATATTCCCGGGACGGCGGGGTAGGATATTTT. Residues: CATSDRYSRDGGVGYF.

The genes are TRBV28 and TRBJ2-3; 9 nucleotides match TRBD1. Germline values: CDR1 MDHEN, CDR2 SYDVKM. The CDR3 has 17 amino acids. The V gene end was trimmed by 5 bases and the J gene end by 5 bases; junction bases not matched to a gene: 14. The CDR3 loop is CASSPFSQGALGDTQYF. The CDR3 nucleotides are TGTGCCAGCAGTCCCTTCTCACAGGGGGCTTTGGGAGATACGCAGTATTTT.

This rearrangement joins TRBV27 to TRBJ2-7; 11 bases map to TRBD1. Germline assignment: CDR1 MNHEY and CDR2 SMNVEV (reference sequence). The CDR3 extends over 15 amino acids. After removal of 7 bases from V and 2 bases from J, the junction contained 7 bases not matched to a gene. CDR3 bases: TGTGCCAGCAAAATTTCGGGACAGGGGGCCTACGAGCAGTACTTC. It translates to CASKISGQGAYEQYF.

The chain has TRBV9 and TRBJ1-2; the match to TRBD1 covers 7 bases. This CDR3 is 17 amino acids long. The germline V gene has CDR1 SGDLS and CDR2 YYNGEE. Trimming at V came to 2 bases and at J to 1 base, leaving 11 bases not matched to a gene. This chain's CDR3 is CASSVSTGQRSNYGYTF. CDR3 DNA: TGTGCCAGCAGCGTCTCCACGGGACAGCGAAGTAACTATGGCTACACCTTC.

V gene TRBV14 combines with J gene TRBJ2-1, with a possible D match to TRBD2 (6 bases). The ends were cut back, 8 bases at V and 8 bases at J, with 16 bases in the middle. Germline-derived CDR1 and CDR2 are SGHDN and FVKESK. This CDR3 contains 13 residues. The CDR3 DNA follows: TGTGCCAGCTCCATCCATCCGGGGGATGAGCAGTTCTTC. Translated, it gives CASSIHPGDEQFF.

V is TRBV5-1 and J is TRBJ2-7, with D perhaps matching TRBD1 (6 bases). Germline lookup yields CDR1 SGHRS and CDR2 YFSETQ. This CDR3 is 15 amino acids long. Trimming removed 2 bases from V and 0 bases from J, with 12 bases in between. The CDR3 spells CASSFIQGNSYEQYF. The CDR3 DNA reads TGCGCCAGCAGCTTTATCCAGGGGAACTCCTACGAGCAGTACTTC. The full variable domain, with the rest looked up from reference TRBV5-1 and TRBJ2-7, is KAGVTQTPRYLIKTRGQQVTLSCSPISGHRSVSWYQQTPGQGLQFLFEYFSETQRNKGNFPGRFSGRQFSNSRSEMNVSTLELGDSALYLCASSFIQGNSYEQYFGPGTRLTVT.

The gene calls are TRBV7-6 and TRBJ1-4; 7 nucleotides agree with TRBD1. The germline V gene encodes CDR1 SGHVS and CDR2 FNYEAQ. V gave up 0 bases and J gave up 3 bases; unmatched junction bases: 10. The CDR3 sequence is 18 residues long. The CDR3 loop reads CASSLALTGRTANEKLFF. The CDR3 DNA is TGTGCCAGCAGCTTAGCCCTGACAGGGCGCACGGCTAATGAAAAACTGTTTTTT.